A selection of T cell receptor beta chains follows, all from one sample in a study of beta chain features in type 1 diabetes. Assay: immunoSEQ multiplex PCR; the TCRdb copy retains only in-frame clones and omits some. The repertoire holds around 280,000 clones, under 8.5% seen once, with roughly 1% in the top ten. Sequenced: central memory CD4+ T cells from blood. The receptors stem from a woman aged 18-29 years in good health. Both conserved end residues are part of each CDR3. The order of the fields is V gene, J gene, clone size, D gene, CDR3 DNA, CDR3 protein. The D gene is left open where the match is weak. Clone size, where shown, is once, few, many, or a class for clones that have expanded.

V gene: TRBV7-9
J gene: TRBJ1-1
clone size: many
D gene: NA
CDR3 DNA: TGTGCCAGCAGCATAGCACAGGGAACGAACACTGAAGCTTTCTTT
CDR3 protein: CASSIAQGTNTEAFF

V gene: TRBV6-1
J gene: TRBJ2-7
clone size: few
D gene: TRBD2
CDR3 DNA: TGTGCCAGCAGTGAAGGGTGGCGGGGGGGCTACGAGCAGTACTTC
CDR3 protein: CASSEGWRGGYEQYF

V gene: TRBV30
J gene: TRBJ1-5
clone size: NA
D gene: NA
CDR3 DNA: TGTGCCTGGAGTGCAAATGGGAGACAGCCCCAGCATTTT
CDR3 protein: CAWSANGRQPQHF

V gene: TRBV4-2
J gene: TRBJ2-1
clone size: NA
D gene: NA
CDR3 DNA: TGTGCCAGCAGCCAAGTAGCAGGACAGGGATTAAGTAGCGGGCAGTACAATGAGCAGTTCTTC
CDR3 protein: CASSQVAGQGLSSGQYNEQFF

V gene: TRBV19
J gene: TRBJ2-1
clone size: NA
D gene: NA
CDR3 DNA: TGTGCCAGTAGTCGCGGCGCGGGCAATGAGCAGTTCTTC
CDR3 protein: CASSRGAGNEQFF

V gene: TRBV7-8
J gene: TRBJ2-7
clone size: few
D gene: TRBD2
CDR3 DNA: TGTGCCAGCAGCCCAGGGACTAGTCGCTACGAGCAGTACTTC
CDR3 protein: CASSPGTSRYEQYF

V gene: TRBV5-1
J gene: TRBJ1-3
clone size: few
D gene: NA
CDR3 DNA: TGCGCCAGCAGCGGAGGACATCCGGGGAACACCATATATTTT
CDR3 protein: CASSGGHPGNTIYF

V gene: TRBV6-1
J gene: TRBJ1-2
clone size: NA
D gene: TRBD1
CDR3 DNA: TGTGCCAGCAGTAAACAGGGGACGTCCTATGGCTACACCTTC
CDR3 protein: CASSKQGTSYGYTF

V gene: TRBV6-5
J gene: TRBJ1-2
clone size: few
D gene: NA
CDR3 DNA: TGTGCCAGCAGCCGCCAGGGTTTGCGCTATGGCTACACCTTC
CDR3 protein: CASSRQGLRYGYTF

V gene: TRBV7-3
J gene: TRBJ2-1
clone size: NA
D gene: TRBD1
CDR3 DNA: TGTGCCAGCAGTCCCGGACAGGCTGGCGACAATGAGCAGTTCTTC
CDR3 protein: CASSPGQAGDNEQFF

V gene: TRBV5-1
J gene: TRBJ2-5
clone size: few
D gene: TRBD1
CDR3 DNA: TGCGCCAGCAGCATGGTTAGGGGGCCGCAAGAGACCCAGTACTTC
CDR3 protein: CASSMVRGPQETQYF

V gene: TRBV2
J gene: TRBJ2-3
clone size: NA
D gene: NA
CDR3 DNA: TGTGCCAGCAGTAACCGGGACTCCCGAGCAGATACGCAGTATTTT
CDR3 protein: CASSNRDSRADTQYF

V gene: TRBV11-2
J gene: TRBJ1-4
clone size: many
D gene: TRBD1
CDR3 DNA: TGTGCCAGCAGCTTAGGGGACAGGGACCATGAAAAACTGTTTTTT
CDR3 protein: CASSLGDRDHEKLFF

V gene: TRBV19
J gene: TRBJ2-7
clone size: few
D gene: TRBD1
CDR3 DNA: TGTGCCAGTAGGGTAAGGGACAGGGGTTTCGACGAGCAGTACTTC
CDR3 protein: CASRVRDRGFDEQYF

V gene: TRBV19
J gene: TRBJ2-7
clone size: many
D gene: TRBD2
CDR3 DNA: TGTGCCAGTAGCCTTAGCGGGAGGGCCTACGAGCAGTACTTC
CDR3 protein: CASSLSGRAYEQYF

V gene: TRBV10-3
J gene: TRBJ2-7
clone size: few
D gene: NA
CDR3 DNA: TGTGCCATCAGTGACTTTTCCCCACAGTACTTC
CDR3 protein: CAISDFSPQYF

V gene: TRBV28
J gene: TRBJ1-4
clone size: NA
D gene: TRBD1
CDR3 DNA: TGTGCCAGCAGCCGAGGGGGCACAACTAATGAAAAACTGTTTTTT
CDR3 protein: CASSRGGTTNEKLFF

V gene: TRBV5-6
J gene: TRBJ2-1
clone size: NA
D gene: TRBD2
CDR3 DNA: TGTGCCAGCAGCTTGTCTCGCGGGAGTGATCTGGATGAGCAGTTCTTC
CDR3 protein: CASSLSRGSDLDEQFF

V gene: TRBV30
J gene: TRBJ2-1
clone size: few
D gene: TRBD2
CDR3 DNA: TGTGCCTGCCCTACTAGCGGTCACTACAATGAGCAGTTCTTC
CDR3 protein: CACPTSGHYNEQFF

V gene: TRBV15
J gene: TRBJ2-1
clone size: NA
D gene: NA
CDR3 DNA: TGTGCCACCAGCAGATTGACAGGTGGCGGGTCAAACTACAATGAGCAGTTCTTC
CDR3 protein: CATSRLTGGGSNYNEQFF

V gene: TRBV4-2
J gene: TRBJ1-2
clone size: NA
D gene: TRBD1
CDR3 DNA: TGTGCCAGCAGCCAAGATATGAACAGGGGGATTTATGGCTACACCTTC
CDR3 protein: CASSQDMNRGIYGYTF

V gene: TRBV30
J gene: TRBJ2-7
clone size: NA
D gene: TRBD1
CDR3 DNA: TGTGCCTGGAGTAGAGGGACAGGGGGCTCCTACGAGCAGTACTTC
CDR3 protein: CAWSRGTGGSYEQYF